One T cell receptor beta chain is described in this entry. Its specificity is not known. V lost 7 bases and J lost 4, with 13 bases in between. The CDR3 totals 13 residues. The assay was immunoSEQ multiplex PCR, and TCRdb's table has in-frame clones only and misses some. This sample has 140,000 to 150,000 clones, with 75% to 95% found just once. The data derive from a study of T cell responses to AZD1222 COVID-19 vaccine. Study-wide findings and caveats: Regions 160-218 and 743-854 held dominance among vaccine-associated CD4 TCRs, which spanned spike. Recipients of two AZD1222 doses showed rising Spike-specific TCR breadth and depth. Most donors were white British, females outnumbered males, and clonal diversity was possibly underestimated.

The receptor was isolated from an adult in good health. This rearrangement joins TRBV12-3 or TRBV12-4 to TRBJ1-1; D gene unclear. Sample: peripheral blood, taken on day 0 of AZD1222 vaccination. CDR3 in amino acids: CASTPTEGTEAFF. CDR3 sequence (DNA): TGTGCCAGCACTCCAACAGAAGGCACTGAAGCTTTCTTT.